One TCR beta chain is described in this entry. The antigen it recognizes is unknown. Base-call qualities are not available, and no considerably larger clone is one nucleotide away. The germline V gene gives CDR1 as MNHEY and CDR2 as SVGAGI. CDR3 length: 15 amino acids, cysteine to phenylalanine. The kept DNA is CDR3 alone, 45 bases in frame from the first base. V is cut by 5 bases and J by 2 bases, and the space between the germline ends is 12 bases. One collaborating source in Seattle enrolled patients during active infection and followed them longitudinally through the course of disease. The collaborating institutions used their own protocols to collect whole blood in K2EDTA tubes. Collaborator samples were shipped for TCRbeta analysis as frozen whole blood, isolated PBMCs, or DNA extracted from either sample type. The data derive from a study of blood T cell repertoires in COVID-19 (dated by TCRdb to about 2020). Looking at the study overall: Samples from collaborators originated in the United States, Italy and Spain and spanned both the acute and convalescent phases of COVID-19. The material from the prospective study consisted of cDNA or gDNA derived from T cells, B-cell-depleted T cells, or PBMCs. Deeply sampled blood TCRbeta repertoires from subjects exposed to, actively infected with, or recovered from COVID-19 were included in the dataset. A freely available public database, intended as a resource for researchers studying the immune response to SARS-CoV-2, is where the repertoires were released. The samples were drawn from the first 160 participants of the ongoing ImmuneRACE study and from some 1,300 subjects provided by 6 global collaborators. A de-identified subject ID, COVID-19 status, age in years and sex were almost always included in the sample metadata. Where available, HLA class I and class II types were taken from metadata supplied by the sample provider and were not determined by assay-based typing. Study-level results and caveats: How much clinical and demographic metadata was included differed by source and by participant, and the metadata was provided uncurated.

TCRbeta CDR3 regions were amplified from genomic DNA using the immunoSEQ Assay, a bias-controlled multiplex PCR. Turning to the authors' computational methods: The number of nucleated cells in each sample was estimated from the amplification of reference gene primers within the assay. To quantify the absolute abundance of each unique TCRbeta CDR3 rearrangement, sequence reads were collapsed and filtered. For each sample, productive Simpson clonality was calculated as the square root of Simpson's diversity index over productive rearrangements. In its TCRdb copy, this immuneACCESS table keeps in-frame sequences only and misses some clones. Where compared with another copy, unresolved V genes explain less than half of these, and the others have no known cause. From that table come the V and J calls and clone size; the DNA was used to work out D and trimming. The sample table shows about 130,000 clones, and 80% to 95% are seen once. The ten largest clones represent 2.1% of the sample.

Sequencing used peripheral blood. The chain joins TRBV6-5 to TRBJ2-2, with TRBD2 as a weak D call on 6 bases. The origin of this receptor is a man aged 45-65 years with COVID-19, enrolled during active disease. The base sequence is TGTGCCAGCAGTAGTAGCGGAGATAACACCGGGGAGCTGTTTTTT. This translates into CASSSSGDNTGELFF.